This T cell receptor (beta chain) emerged from a study of blood T cells in healthy people across ages (dated by TCRdb to between 2014 and 2016). Regarding the study in general: In model experiments, roughly one uniquely barcoded TCR beta cDNA molecule per two T cells was captured by template switching. For two donors (one aged 18 to 29 and one aged 80 or older), the study analyzed two additional independent replicas of 1 million unique cDNA reads from the same blood draw. The study measured age-related changes in TCR beta repertoire diversity using deep sequencing normalized with unique cDNA molecular identifiers. The donors were divided into four age groups: young (average around 16 years), middle-aged (about 39), aged (approximately 62) and long-lived (82). To avoid experimental bias, donors of different ages were distributed randomly across sequencing lanes.

The germline V gene (reference sequence) gives CDR1 as MNHEY and CDR2 as SMNVEV. The CDR3, from cysteine to phenylalanine, totals 15 residues. Of the read, only the CDR3 DNA is kept; its 45 bases are in frame from base 1. Trimming takes 6 bases from V and 2 bases from J, and the germline ends sit 11 bases apart. This clonotype came up a few times. It lacks a known antigen. Base qualities are not at hand, and no much larger clone is one base apart. The library was prepared using 5' RACE. Sequencing took place on an Illumina HiSeq 2500. The second PCR ran for roughly 7 to 11 cycles and used a J-beta primer mix along with a sample-barcoded 5' primer. A unique molecular identifier was introduced onto each TCR beta cDNA molecule by a template-switch 5' adaptor carrying 12 random nucleotides. Each sample yielded at least 3 million CDR3-containing paired-end reads. First-strand cDNA synthesis was performed from all RNA using the Mint cDNA synthesis kit, with priming by a TRBC-specific oligonucleotide. Following uracil-DNA glycosylase treatment, all cDNA underwent a first 18-cycle PCR with the universal primers M1SS and BC2_uni_R. Processing in the source paper ran as follows. For normalization, 1 million high-quality reads, each with a distinct molecular identifier, were randomly selected from each sample. Instead of being binned into consensus sequences, reads that shared molecular identifiers were thrown out. CDR3 identification, clonotype clustering and error correction used MiTCR with a Q25 quality threshold and the strictest error-elimination algorithm. Lower-bound total TCR beta diversity was estimated with a nonparametric unseen species model using Euler transformation. TCRdb took the public reads, trimmed them with fastp at Q25, ran MiXCR for clone calling and kept in-frame beta chains. CDR3 protein duplicates are merged, each entry listing the most common genes and DNA. The V and J calls and clone size come from TCRdb's table, not from the authors' own analysis. The sample has approximately 800,000 distinct CDR3 sequences on record, roughly 50% of them singletons. Of the sample, 20% to 25% falls within the top ten clones.

Results the study describes overall, beyond this receptor: The long-lived group showed more naive CD4+ T cells, fewer expanded clones and increased TCR diversity than the aged group, suggesting age selection. Because the CMV infection status of the donors was unknown, age-related changes in expanded clonotypes may potentially have been confounded. As age increased, observed TCR beta diversity per million T cells dropped in a roughly linear way, and a significant reduction was already evident by age 40. Total diversity estimates from one million sequenced T cells were considered lower bounds and underestimates. Since profiling was done on bulk unsorted PBMCs, naive and antigen-experienced compartments could not be conclusively compared. Observed TCR beta diversity correlated strongly with the percentage of naive T cells measured by flow cytometry.

Systemically healthy Caucasian individuals from Russia, 39 in total and aged about 6 to 100 years, were included as donors. Each donor gave about 10 milliliters of peripheral blood, drawn into EDTA-treated Vacutainer tubes. Ficoll-Paque density-gradient centrifugation was used to isolate PBMCs, with at least 6.5 million per sample. Total RNA was extracted from PBMCs with Trizol reagent, with at least 6 micrograms obtained per sample. For every donor, flow cytometry on a PBMC aliquot measured the percentage of naive CD45RAhigh/CD27high T cells. The rearranged segments are TRBV27 and TRBJ2-6, with the D gene not confidently named. Source material: blood. The sequence was obtained from a young man in good health. CDR3 protein: CASSYQGAGANVLTF. The DNA sequence is as follows: TGTGCCAGCAGCTACCAAGGCGCTGGGGCCAACGTCCTGACTTTC.